The 16 T cell receptor beta chains below come from one sample, sequenced in a study of T cell repertoires in cytomegalovirus infection. Antigens of these TCRs are unknown. Each CDR3 protein gets one entry after TCRdb re-called the reads with MiXCR. The sample includes approximately 730,000 distinct CDR3 sequences, roughly 28% seen only once; the top ten take about 12%. The specimen was cultured CD8+ T cells from PBMCs, collected from culture after CMV antigen stimulation. These receptors originate from a human donor in good health (CMV status not recorded). Some clones in this sample may be carry-over from other donors' samples.

The chain links TRBV27 to TRBJ2-1; weak D call: TRBD1 (6 bases). The V end was cut by 6 bases, the J end by 5 bases, with 17 bases between. The CDR3 totals 15 residues. CDR1 and CDR2 (germline): MNHEY, SMNVEV (reference sequence). CDR3 DNA: TGTGCCAGCAGCGATTACAGGGATTCGGACAATGAGCAGTTCTTC. This gives the protein CASSDYRDSDNEQFF.

CDR3 nucleotide sequence: TGTGCCAGCAGAACTCGAAGGAACGAAGCTTTCTTT. Protein: CASRTRRNEAFF. The V and J genes are TRBV6-5 and TRBJ1-1; D is unclear. The CDR3 loop spans 12 amino acids. In germline, CDR1 is MNHEY, CDR2 SVGAGI. V was shortened by 6 bases and J by 8 bases, with 13 bases between the two germline ends.

This clonotype was counted between two and nine times. This chain joins TRBV6-2 or TRBV6-3 and TRBJ2-1; D unresolved. The V end lost 2 bases, the J end lost 0 bases, and 5 bases lay between the germline ends. This CDR3 contains 14 residues. The germline gives CDR1 MNHEY, CDR2 SVGEGT. CDR3 residues: CASSYPGSYNEQFF. The CDR3 region has the DNA TGTGCCAGCAGTTACCCCGGCTCCTACAATGAGCAGTTCTTC.

This clonotype was observed a few times. The rearrangement links TRBV4-3 to TRBJ1-1; D is unresolved. In germline, CDR1 is LGHNA, CDR2 YSLEER. V lost 3 bases and J 1 base, leaving 12 bases between the germline ends. This CDR3 contains 15 residues. In DNA form, the CDR3 reads TGCGCCAGCAGCCAGGTGAATTATAGGAACACTGAAGCTTTCTTT. This codes for CASSQVNYRNTEAFF.

The chain employs TRBV29-1 and TRBJ1-1, with D possibly matching TRBD1 (6 bases). Trimming took 7 bases from V and 6 from J, leaving 18 bases between them. Per germline, CDR1 SQVTM and CDR2 ANQGSEA. The CDR3 contains 13 residues. CDR3: CSALAGGSPEAFF. CDR3 bases: TGCAGCGCTCTGGCGGGGGGCTCCCCTGAAGCTTTCTTT.

This chain links TRBV27 with TRBJ1-2; D is ambiguous. This CDR3 spans 13 amino acids. Per germline, CDR1 MNHEY and CDR2 SMNVEV (reference sequence). V dropped 4 bases and J dropped 4 bases, with 10 bases sitting between them. CDR3 DNA sequence: TGTGCCAGCAGTTCTTCAGAGGTCTATGGCTACACCTTC. Protein: CASSSSEVYGYTF.

Remarks on this clonotype: Relative to the germline gene, one junction end is altered; a read error may explain this. The chain is built from TRBV4-1 and TRBJ1-1; TRBD1 might be the D (6 bases). Germline CDR1 is MGHRA and CDR2 is YSYEKL. The CDR3 is made up of 17 amino acids. CDR3 sequence: CASSPEMGPRGITEAFF. In nucleotides, the CDR3 is TGTGCCAGCAGCCCCGAGATGGGCCCTAGGGGGATCACTGAAGCTTTCTTT.

The sample holds many counts of this clonotype. V gene TRBV19 combines with J gene TRBJ2-7, with D possibly TRBD2 on 7 matching bases. The germline CDR1 and CDR2 sequences are LNHDA and SQIVND (reference sequence). CDR3 length equals 13 residues. V was cut by 7 bases and J by 6 bases, with 16 bases left in between. In nucleotides, the CDR3 is TGTGCCAGTAATGCGGGGGCGAGTCGCGAGCAGTACTTC. It is translated as CASNAGASREQYF.

The V call is TRBV20-1, the J call TRBJ2-1; weak D call: TRBD2 (5 bases). CDR1 is DFQATT and CDR2 is SNEGSKA in the germline V gene (reference sequence). Trimming pared 3 bases from V and 7 bases from J, leaving 7 bases between. CDR3 length: 11 residues. CDR3 residues: CSARRANEQFF. The CDR3 DNA follows: TGCAGTGCTAGGCGGGCTAATGAGCAGTTCTTC.

The chain uses TRBV6-2 or TRBV6-3 and TRBJ2-7, with D uncertain. Germline V lookup: CDR1 MNHEY, CDR2 SVGEGT. Trimming pared 2 bases from V and 3 bases from J, leaving 8 bases between. CDR3 length: 13 residues. CDR3 bases: TGTGCCAGCAGTTACCTCCAGTTCTACGAGCAGTACGTC. Translating it yields CASSYLQFYEQYV.

The rearrangement uses TRBV15 and TRBJ2-1; D is uncertain. CDR1 and CDR2 (germline): LNHNV, YYDKDF (reference sequence). CDR3 size: 13 residues. V was pared by 4 bases and J by 4 bases, with 8 bases between. CDR3 residues: CATSKDRYNEQFF. CDR3 in DNA: TGTGCCACCAGCAAGGACCGATACAATGAGCAGTTCTTC. Based on the CDR3 plus reference TRBV15 and TRBJ2-1, the full variable domain is DAMVIQNPRYQVTQFGKPVTLSCSQTLNHNVMYWYQQKSSQAPKLLFHYYDKDFNNEADTPDNFQSRRPNTSFCFLDIRSPGLGDTAMYLCATSKDRYNEQFFGPGTRLTVL.

V usage is TRBV27 and J usage is TRBJ1-5; 12 bases fit TRBD1. The ends lost 8 bases at V and 5 bases at J; junction bases unmatched: 7. Germline CDR1 is MNHEY and CDR2 is SMNVEV (reference sequence). The CDR3 consists of 15 residues. CDR3 loop: CASRSGTGGYQPQHF. The DNA for the CDR3 is TGTGCCAGCCGTTCCGGGACAGGGGGCTATCAGCCCCAGCATTTT.

The chain couples TRBV9 to TRBJ1-2; D may be TRBD1 (5 bases). The CDR3 extends over 14 amino acids. CDR1 is SGDLS and CDR2 is YYNGEE in the germline V gene. Trimming removed 3 bases from V and 8 bases from J, with 17 bases in between. CDR3 nucleotide sequence: TGTGCCAGCAGCGCCCGCGATGGGACGAGGGGCTACACCTTC. This translates into CASSARDGTRGYTF.

This clonotype has a single count. The chain has TRBV7-6 and TRBJ1-4; 7 bases are a match to TRBD1. Germline CDR1 is SGHVS and CDR2 is FNYEAQ. The CDR3 runs to 16 residues. V was clipped by 5 bases and J by 6 bases; unmatched bases: 12. CDR3 in amino acids: CASSPLEEGADEKLFF. For the CDR3, the DNA is TGTGCCAGCAGCCCCCTGGAGGAGGGGGCGGATGAAAAACTGTTTTTT.

This chain links TRBV5-1 with TRBJ2-2; D is unresolved. The CDR3 loop spans 13 amino acids. The V end lost 4 bases, the J end lost 7 bases, and 11 bases lay between the germline ends. Per germline, CDR1 SGHRS and CDR2 YFSETQ. CDR3 region: CASSPWGYGELFF. CDR3 nucleotides: TGCGCCAGCAGCCCGTGGGGTTACGGGGAGCTGTTTTTT. Drawing the rest from reference TRBV5-1 and TRBJ2-2, the complete variable domain is KAGVTQTPRYLIKTRGQQVTLSCSPISGHRSVSWYQQTPGQGLQFLFEYFSETQRNKGNFPGRFSGRQFSNSRSEMNVSTLELGDSALYLCASSPWGYGELFFGEGSRLTVL.

The chain is built from TRBV5-1 and TRBJ1-2; 10 bases line up with TRBD1. Germline-derived CDR1 and CDR2 are SGHRS and YFSETQ. V lost 4 bases to trimming and J lost 2 bases; unmatched junction nucleotides: 11. There are 17 residues in the CDR3. In nucleotides, the CDR3 is TGCGCCAGCAGCGGAGGGACAGGGGCGAATTGGAACTATGGCTACACCTTC. It yields the protein CASSGGTGANWNYGYTF.